The 27 T cell receptor beta chains in this list originate from one sample, sequenced in a study of blood T cell repertoires in COVID-19 (dated by TCRdb to the early 2020s). Libraries came from the immunoSEQ multiplex PCR assay. The source is immuneACCESS, and TCRdb retained only in-frame sequences with V and J called. Part of the clones is not carried over; for the studies checked, unresolved V genes explain less than half of this, and the remainder is unexplained. Here the sample has 150,000 to 200,000 clones; roughly 85% occur a single time. The ten largest clonotypes hold 8% to 11% of the sample. The material sequenced was peripheral blood. The receptors derive from an elderly woman with active or convalescent COVID-19.

The rearrangement links TRBV10-1 to TRBJ1-1; weak D call: TRBD1 (6 bases). The length of the CDR3 is 13 residues. Germline CDR1 is WNHNN and CDR2 is SYGVQD (reference sequence). V was trimmed by 6 bases and J by 8 bases, leaving 16 bases between them. CDR3 sequence: CASSVGPGAEAFF. The DNA of the CDR3 is TGCGCCAGCAGCGTGGGACCAGGGGCCGAAGCTTTCTTT.

V gene TRBV6-5 combines with J gene TRBJ1-1; 10 bases agree with TRBD1. CDR1 is MNHEY, CDR2 SVGAGI, per germline. This CDR3 contains 16 residues. V dropped 2 bases and J dropped 0; count of bases not matched to a gene: 3. The CDR3 DNA reads as TGTGCCAGCAGTTACGGGACAGGGGCGTTGAACACTGAAGCTTTCTTT. Encoded protein: CASSYGTGALNTEAFF.

This chain connects TRBV11-2 to TRBJ2-1; the match to TRBD2 covers 10 bases. The CDR3 has 15 residues. Trimming at V came to 2 bases and at J to 4 bases, leaving 2 bases not matched to a gene. Germline loops: CDR1 SGHAT, CDR2 FQNNGV. CDR3 DNA sequence: TGTGCCAGCAGCTTAACTAGCGGGACTTACAATGAGCAGTTCTTC. It translates to CASSLTSGTYNEQFF.

The V gene is TRBV7-2, the J gene TRBJ1-2, with 7 bases identical to TRBD1. Germline-derived CDR1 and CDR2 are SGHTA and FQGNSA. V lost 0 bases to trimming and J lost 8 bases; unmatched junction nucleotides: 9. This CDR3 contains 15 residues. CDR3 DNA sequence: TGTGCCAGCAGCTTAGCGGTAAGACAGGGAGGCGGCTACACCTTC. The encoded protein is CASSLAVRQGGGYTF.

V gene TRBV4-2 combines with J gene TRBJ2-1; 9 bases match TRBD2. The CDR3 is made up of 16 amino acids. The germline V gene has CDR1 LGHNA and CDR2 YNFKEQ. Trimming cost V 1 base and J 13 bases; bases outside gene matches: 14. CDR3 loop: CASSQGDPAGGPNQFF. CDR3 nucleotides: TGTGCCAGCAGCCAAGGGGATCCAGCGGGAGGTCCCAACCAGTTCTTC.

The chain recombines TRBV9 with TRBJ2-1; 10 bases line up with TRBD2. Unmatched junction bases numbered 6, after V lost 2 bases and J lost 10 bases. The CDR3 consists of 14 residues. From germline, CDR1 is SGDLS and CDR2 YYNGEE. The CDR3: CASSVSSGSSEQFF. The CDR3 bases are TGTGCCAGCAGCGTTTCTAGCGGGAGTAGCGAGCAGTTCTTC.

The table lists this clone with a few counts. This chain uses TRBV11-2 with TRBJ2-3, with TRBD2 matching over 8 bases. With 8 bases clipped from V and 6 bases from J, the junction kept 13 bases outside the gene matches. The V gene's germline CDR1 is SGHAT and CDR2 FQNNGV. This CDR3 spans 15 amino acids. The CDR3 DNA reads TGTGCCAGCGAGTTCCGAACTAGCGGTTTTGATACGCAGTATTTT. As protein: CASEFRTSGFDTQYF.

In the case of this clone: One end of the junction does not line up with germline, which may come from a read error. The gene calls are TRBV11-2 and TRBJ1-2; weak D call: TRBD1 (6 bases). The CDR3 is 13 residues long. Germline CDR1 SGHAT, CDR2 FQNNGV. Here the CDR3 DNA reads TGTGCCAGCAGCTTAGAGTCCTGGACAGCTACCTCCTTC. Amino acid sequence: CASSLESWTATSF.

V gene TRBV5-4 combines with J gene TRBJ2-1, with 8 bases lining up with TRBD2. The CDR3 is made up of 14 amino acids. Germline assignment: CDR1 SGHNT and CDR2 YYREEE (reference sequence). Trimming at V came to 6 bases and at J to 5 bases, leaving 7 bases not matched to a gene. The CDR3 nucleotides are TGTGCCAGCACGGGGGGGGCCCTTAACAATGAGCAGTTCTTC. Translating gives CASTGGALNNEQFF.

The CDR3, as DNA: TGTGCCAGTAGTTCCACAGGGACCGAAAAACTGTTTTTT. Protein product: CASSSTGTEKLFF. The rearrangement uses TRBV19 and TRBJ1-4, with D tentatively TRBD1 (6 bases). Deletions cut 5 bases from V and 8 bases from J, with 12 bases between. CDR3 size: 13 residues. Per germline, CDR1 LNHDA and CDR2 SQIVND (reference sequence).

This sequence joins TRBV7-9 and TRBJ1-1; 9 bases agree with TRBD1. The length of the CDR3 is 14 residues. V gave up 5 bases and J gave up 3 bases; unmatched junction bases: 4. The germline gives CDR1 SEHNR, CDR2 FQNEAQ (reference sequence). This chain's CDR3 is CASSGGQGDTEAFF. For the CDR3, the DNA is TGTGCCAGCAGCGGGGGACAGGGAGACACTGAAGCTTTCTTT.

The chain couples TRBV6-5 to TRBJ1-2, with D unclear. CDR1 and CDR2 (germline): MNHEY, SVGAGI. There are 12 residues in the CDR3. V was cut by 6 bases and J by 7 bases, with 12 bases left in between. The CDR3 nucleotides are TGTGCCAGCAGCAGCCAAAGAGGTGGCTACACCTTC. It encodes CASSSQRGGYTF.

This clone was recorded only once. The chain is built from TRBV19 and TRBJ2-5, with 7 bases aligning to TRBD1. The CDR3 totals 15 residues. Germline values: CDR1 LNHDA, CDR2 SQIVND (reference sequence). J gave up 5 bases and V 5 bases, and 11 bases lay outside the gene matches. This CDR3 is CASSASTGVGETQYF. The CDR3 region has the DNA TGTGCCAGTAGTGCGTCAACAGGGGTAGGTGAGACCCAGTACTTC.

This chain joins TRBV6-5 and TRBJ1-1; perhaps TRBD1 as D (5 bases). This CDR3 region has 15 residues. Germline V gene sequence: CDR1 MNHEY, CDR2 SVGAGI. V was cut by 6 bases and J by 5 bases, with 19 bases left in between. CDR3 nucleotide sequence: TGTGCCAGCAGATATTCAGGGAACGCAGGGACTGAAGCTTTCTTT. Protein product: CASRYSGNAGTEAFF.

The CDR3 loop is CASSAILTSGGSLGYNEQFF. CDR3 coding DNA: TGTGCCAGCAGCGCGATCTTGACTAGCGGAGGATCCCTGGGCTACAATGAGCAGTTCTTC. The chain carries TRBV9 and TRBJ2-1, with 9 bases that match TRBD2. Germline-derived CDR1 and CDR2 are SGDLS and YYNGEE. This CDR3 comprises 20 residues. J was trimmed by 3 bases and V by 3 bases; bases with no gene match: 19.

This clone was detected a few times. V usage is TRBV19 and J usage is TRBJ1-1, with D hard to call. This CDR3 has 12 amino acids. Between the trimmed V and J ends, which lost 5 bases and 0 bases, there was a span of 4 bases. Germline V lookup: CDR1 LNHDA, CDR2 SQIVND (reference sequence). As DNA, the CDR3 is TGTGCCAGTAGTTTCTTGAACACTGAAGCTTTCTTT. This codes for CASSFLNTEAFF.

This rearrangement joins TRBV10-3 to TRBJ1-2; possibly TRBD1 for D (6 bases). With 10 bases removed from V and 6 bases from J, the gap between germline ends came to 15 bases. This CDR3 comprises 12 residues. Per the germline V gene, CDR1 is ENHRY and CDR2 is SYGVKD. CDR3 residues: CASTGTRNGYTF. Here the CDR3 DNA reads TGTGCCAGCACCGGGACACGAAATGGCTACACCTTC.

This chain joins TRBV11-2 and TRBJ2-7; 15 nucleotides agree with TRBD2. The ends lost 4 bases at V and 4 bases at J; junction bases unmatched: 5. CDR1 is SGHAT, CDR2 FQNNGV, per germline. The CDR3 has 16 residues. This CDR3 is CASSSQGTSGRYEQYF. The DNA for the CDR3 is TGTGCCAGCAGCTCTCAAGGGACTAGCGGGAGGTACGAGCAGTACTTC.

This sequence joins TRBV3-1 (or the pseudogene TRBV3-2) and TRBJ1-4; D not resolved. CDR3 length equals 15 residues. Trimming shortened V by 1 base and J by 8 bases, and 14 bases separated the two germline ends. Germline V gene lookup returns CDR1 LGHDT and CDR2 YNNKEL (reference sequence). CDR3: CASSQAELVEEKLFF. In DNA form, the CDR3 reads TGTGCCAGCAGCCAAGCCGAATTAGTAGAGGAAAAACTGTTTTTT.

The chain recombines TRBV6-2 or TRBV6-3 with TRBJ2-2; 10 nucleotides agree with TRBD1. The germline V gene encodes CDR1 MNHEY and CDR2 SVGEGT. V gave up 6 bases and J gave up 5 bases; unmatched junction bases: 6. This CDR3 has 15 residues. The CDR3 DNA reads TGTGCCAGCAGCAGACAGGGGGCAGGTACCGGGGAGCTGTTTTTT. Residues: CASSRQGAGTGELFF.

The chain employs TRBV9 and TRBJ2-6; 8 bases match TRBD1. Germline-derived CDR1 and CDR2 are SGDLS and YYNGEE. CDR3 length equals 18 residues. The V gene end was trimmed by 0 bases and the J gene end by 0 bases; junction bases not matched to a gene: 5. The CDR3 region has the DNA TGTGCCAGCAGCGTAGATACAGGGGGAATCTCTGGGGCCAACGTCCTGACTTTC. It specifies CASSVDTGGISGANVLTF.

The chain links TRBV20-1 to TRBJ1-2; 7 nucleotides align to TRBD1. The germline V gene encodes CDR1 DFQATT and CDR2 SNEGSKA (reference sequence). The junction had 5 bases not matched to a gene; V was cut back by 5 bases and J by 8 bases. This CDR3 spans 11 amino acids. The CDR3 nucleotides read TGCAGTGCTGACCAGGGGGGAGGCTACACCTTC. Its translation is CSADQGGGYTF.

This clone was seen only a few times. The chain carries TRBV2 and TRBJ2-3; TRBD1 agrees at 7 bases. The CDR3 covers 16 residues. The ends lost 6 bases at V and 6 bases at J; junction bases unmatched: 15. The germline V gene has CDR1 SNHLY and CDR2 FYNNEI. The CDR3: CASRAPWTGPGDTQYF. CDR3 DNA: TGTGCCAGCAGAGCCCCCTGGACAGGTCCCGGGGATACGCAGTATTTT.

The V gene is TRBV2, the J gene TRBJ1-1, with no clear D. Germline V CDR1 and CDR2: SNHLY, FYNNEI. Trimming stripped 6 bases from V and 5 bases from J, with 19 bases between. The CDR3 runs 15 residues. CDR3 DNA sequence: TGTGCCAGCAGCCTCCTGTCGAGGTCCGGGACTGAAGCTTTCTTT. Its translation: CASSLLSRSGTEAFF.

About this clone itself: Other DNA variants within this sample encode the same CDR3. The chain links TRBV5-1 to TRBJ1-1; unclear D gene. Germline V gene sequence: CDR1 SGHRS, CDR2 YFSETQ. The CDR3 consists of 13 residues. The V gene lost 1 base and the J gene lost 1 base, with 5 bases spanning the gap. As DNA, the CDR3 is TGCGCCAGCAGCTTGACGGGGAACACTGAAGCTTTCTTT. Its protein product is CASSLTGNTEAFF.

The chain joins TRBV5-6 to TRBJ2-5, with 14 bases identical to TRBD2. V lost 4 bases to trimming and J lost 4 bases; unmatched junction nucleotides: 15. The CDR3 has 19 amino acids. Germline V gene data show CDR1 as SGHDT and CDR2 as YYEEEE. The CDR3 reads CASSLRSGTSGSLGETQYF. CDR3 coding DNA: TGTGCCAGCAGCCTAAGATCCGGGACTAGCGGGAGTCTTGGAGAGACCCAGTACTTC.

This clone came up a few times. V and J are TRBV7-2 and TRBJ2-2; TRBD2 matches 9 bases. V was clipped by 1 base and J by 0 bases; unmatched bases: 3. Germline-derived CDR1 and CDR2 are SGHTA and FQGNSA. This CDR3 is built from 17 residues. CDR3 coding DNA: TGTGCCAGCAGCTTAGGGCTAGCGGGAACGAACACCGGGGAGCTGTTTTTT. It encodes CASSLGLAGTNTGELFF.